The 13 T cell receptor beta chains below all came from one sample that was sequenced in a study of T-cell reconstitution after alpha-beta-depleted transplantation in children. Unique molecular identifiers were incorporated when the TCRbeta library was constructed. TCRdb reprocessed the PCR reads via MiXCR and lists one record per CDR3 protein. The table includes about 640,000 distinct CDR3 sequences, 16% detected once. The sample consisted of PBMCs from the stem cell graft donor, taken from the stem cell graft. The receptors were sampled from a human donor who donated a stem cell graft to a child with acute myeloid leukemia.

In regard to this clonotype: The junction departs from germline at one end; a sequencing error may be responsible. The chain combines TRBV5-6 with TRBJ2-5; D call uncertain. The CDR3 extends over 13 amino acids. Germline V gives CDR1 SGHDT, CDR2 YYEEEE. This CDR3 is CASSPDGQETQNF. CDR3 coding DNA: TGTGCCAGCAGCCCGGACGGGCAAGAGACCCAGAACTTC.

A word on this clonotype: One junction end disagrees with the germline gene, perhaps due to a read error. The chain links TRBV15 to TRBJ1-4; D gene unclear. The CDR3 is 15 residues long. Germline V lookup: CDR1 LNHNV, CDR2 YYDKDF (reference sequence). The CDR3 region is CATSSYTATDEKLFF. CDR3 sequence (DNA): TGTGCCACCAGCAGCTACACGGCAACTGATGAAAAACTGTTTTTT.

The chain is built from TRBV20-1 and TRBJ1-1; 7 nucleotides match TRBD1. The CDR3 is made up of 11 amino acids. The V gene's germline CDR1 is DFQATT and CDR2 SNEGSKA (reference sequence). For the CDR3, the DNA is TGCAATGGACAGGAGGCGACTGAAGCTTTCTTT. This encodes CNGQEATEAFF.

Of note for this clonotype: At one boundary the junction diverges from the germline segment, which might be a read error. This rearrangement joins TRBV5-1 to TRBJ2-1; perhaps TRBD2 as D (6 bases). The CDR3 covers 13 residues. Germline CDR1 is SGHRS and CDR2 is YFSETQ. The CDR3 DNA reads TGCGCCAGCAGCTTTAGGGGAGGCAATGAGCAGCTCTTC. Amino acids: CASSFRGGNEQLF.

This rearrangement joins TRBV5-1 to TRBJ1-6; D is possibly TRBD1 (5 bases). Germline assignment: CDR1 SGHRS and CDR2 YFSETQ. This CDR3 comprises 16 residues. The V gene lost 3 bases and the J gene lost 0 bases, with 10 bases spanning the gap. CDR3 in amino acids: CASSSRQSSYNSPLHF. The DNA for the CDR3 is TGCGCCAGCAGCTCCAGACAGAGCTCCTATAATTCACCCCTCCACTTT. The full variable domain, rest sourced from reference TRBV5-1 and TRBJ1-6, is KAGVTQTPRYLIKTRGQQVTLSCSPISGHRSVSWYQQTPGQGLQFLFEYFSETQRNKGNFPGRFSGRQFSNSRSEMNVSTLELGDSALYLCASSSRQSSYNSPLHFGNGTRLTVT.

The chain couples TRBV12-3 or TRBV12-4 to TRBJ1-2; 7 bases line up with TRBD1. The CDR3 is 15 amino acids. Germline trimming cut 5 bases from V and 2 bases from J; bases unmatched to any gene: 8. The CDR3 DNA follows: TGTGCCAGCAGTCGCGCACAGGGGCAAAACTATGGCTACACCTTC. It yields the protein CASSRAQGQNYGYTF.

The table lists this clonotype with many counts. The V gene is TRBV6-2 or TRBV6-3, the J gene TRBJ2-7; a possible D gene is TRBD1 (5 bases). This CDR3 has 12 amino acids. Germline assignment: CDR1 MNHEY and CDR2 SVGEGT. V was cut by 0 bases and J by 7 bases, with 7 bases left in between. CDR3 residues: CASSYSGVEQYV. The CDR3 nucleotides are TGTGCCAGCAGTTACTCAGGGGTAGAGCAGTACGTC.

This clonotype was observed a handful of times. This chain links TRBV7-3 with TRBJ2-3; D is perhaps TRBD2 (6 bases). Trimming stripped 2 bases from V and 6 bases from J, with 9 bases between. Looked up from germline, CDR1 is SGHTA and CDR2 is FQGTGA. There are 13 residues in the CDR3. As DNA, the CDR3 is TGTGCCAGCAGCTTATCCCTAGCGGATACGCAGTATTTT. Amino acids: CASSLSLADTQYF.

Only a few counts were recorded for this clonotype. The chain links TRBV7-2 to TRBJ2-7; D not resolved. Germline lookup yields CDR1 SGHTA and CDR2 FQGNSA. V gave up 1 base and J gave up 5 bases, with 9 bases separating them. This CDR3 has 13 residues. CDR3 nucleotide sequence: TGTGCCAGCAGCTTAGAACTACTTAACGAGCAGTACTTC. Protein product: CASSLELLNEQYF.

The gene calls are TRBV12-3 or TRBV12-4 and TRBJ2-3; D is possibly TRBD2 (6 bases). CDR3 length: 16 residues. The V and J ends lost 5 bases and 0 bases respectively, with 15 bases between them. CDR3 sequence (DNA): TGTGCCAGCAGTCTATTAGCGGCCTCTAGCACAGATACGCAGTATTTT. Its translation is CASSLLAASSTDTQYF.

Ten or more counts support this clonotype. V is TRBV20-1 and J is TRBJ2-7; possible D gene TRBD2, 7 bases. Germline assignment: CDR1 DFQATT and CDR2 SNEGSKA (reference sequence). This CDR3 has 15 amino acids. Deletions cut 6 bases from V and 6 bases from J, with 24 bases between. The chain's CDR3 is CSALPGGQTFLEQYF. The CDR3 coding sequence is TGCAGTGCCCTCCCGGGGGGCCAGACCTTTCTCGAGCAGTACTTC.

This clonotype was detected only a few times. The V and J genes are TRBV7-9 and TRBJ1-5, with unresolved D. The V gene lost 5 bases and the J gene lost 7 bases, with 15 bases spanning the gap. This CDR3 comprises 14 residues. Germline-derived CDR1 and CDR2 are SEHNR and FQNEAQ (reference sequence). CDR3 in amino acids: CASSRLDPGQPQHF. In DNA form, the CDR3 reads TGTGCCAGCAGCCGGTTGGACCCGGGACAGCCCCAGCATTTT.

This clonotype has just a few counts. The gene calls are TRBV7-6 and TRBJ2-7; D is undetermined. Germline CDR1 reads SGHVS; CDR2 reads FNYEAQ. Between the trimmed V and J ends, which lost 5 bases and 2 bases, there was a span of 4 bases. CDR3 length: 11 amino acids. The CDR3 region has the DNA TGTGCCAGCAGCCCCACCTACGAGCAGTACGTC. This gives the protein CASSPTYEQYV.